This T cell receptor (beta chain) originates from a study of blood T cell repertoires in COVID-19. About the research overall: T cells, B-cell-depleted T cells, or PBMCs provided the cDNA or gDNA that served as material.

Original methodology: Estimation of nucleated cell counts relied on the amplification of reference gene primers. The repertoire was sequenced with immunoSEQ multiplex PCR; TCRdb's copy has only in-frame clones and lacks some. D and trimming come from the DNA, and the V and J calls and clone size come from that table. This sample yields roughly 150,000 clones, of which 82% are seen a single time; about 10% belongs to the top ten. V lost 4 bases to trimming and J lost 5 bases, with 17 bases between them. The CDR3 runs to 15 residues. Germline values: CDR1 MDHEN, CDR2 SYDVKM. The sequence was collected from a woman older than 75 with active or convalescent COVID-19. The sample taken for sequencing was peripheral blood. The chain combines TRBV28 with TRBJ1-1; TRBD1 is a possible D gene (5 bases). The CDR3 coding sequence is TGTGCCAGCAGTTCCTGGGAGGGCAAGGGGACTGAAGCTTTCTTT. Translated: CASSSWEGKGTEAFF.